One sample yielded the 16 T cell receptor beta chains listed below, sequenced in a study of kidney transplant recipient with SARS-CoV-2 infection. Each CDR3 protein gets one entry after TCRdb re-called the reads with MiXCR. The table has 200,000 to 300,000 distinct CDR3 sequences, around 28% seen once; the top ten hold more than 6.5%. This material consisted of a blood sample, taken at baseline and on approximately day 120 from a kidney transplant recipient. The receptors were gathered from a male patient in his thirties who had COVID-19 and was a kidney transplant recipient. The T cells may partly be graft donor cells.

About this clonotype: This clone may be a read error of a much larger clone one base away. V usage is TRBV5-8 and J usage is TRBJ1-1; TRBD1 matches at 7 bases. CDR1 and CDR2 from the germline V gene are SGHTS and YDEGEE. CDR3 length: 14 amino acids. Written as DNA, the CDR3 is TGTGCCAGCGGCTTTTTTAAACAGGGGAATGAAGCTTTCTTT. Protein product: CASGFFKQGNEAFF.

On this clonotype itself: A much larger clone differs by one base, so this may be a read error. This chain joins TRBV28 and TRBJ1-4, with 9 bases identical to TRBD1. V lost 5 bases, J lost 8 bases, and 9 bases stayed unmatched. The CDR3 runs 15 residues. From germline, CDR1 is MDHEN and CDR2 SYDVKM. The CDR3 nucleotides are TGTGCCAGCAGTGGCCTGACAGGGGGAGTCGAAAAACTGTTTTTT. Amino acid sequence: CASSGLTGGVEKLFF.

The chain couples TRBV5-6 to TRBJ1-1; no definite D call. Germline CDR1 is SGHDT and CDR2 is YYEEEE. V was trimmed by 0 bases and J by 4 bases, leaving 4 bases between them. The length of the CDR3 is 12 residues. CDR3 loop: CASSLVSTEAFF. Written as DNA, the CDR3 is TGTGCCAGCAGCTTGGTCTCCACTGAAGCTTTCTTT.

Remarks on this clonotype: Being one base from a much bigger clone, this may be a read error. The chain combines TRBV6-5 with TRBJ1-5, with D possibly matching TRBD1 (5 bases). The CDR3 is 17 residues long. Deletions cut 5 bases from V and 2 bases from J, with 19 bases between. CDR1 MNHEY and CDR2 SVGAGI come from the germline V gene. The CDR3 nucleotides are TGTGCCAGCAGTGCCTGGGGGATAGGGTCAGGCAATCAGCCCCAGCATTTT. It encodes CASSAWGIGSGNQPQHF.

This clonotype was detected many times. The chain recombines TRBV9 with TRBJ1-2, with D unclear. Per germline, CDR1 SGDLS and CDR2 YYNGEE. V was shortened by 2 bases and J by 2 bases, with 7 bases between the two germline ends. This CDR3 is 13 amino acids long. The CDR3 sequence is CASSVGENYGYTF. DNA for the CDR3: TGTGCCAGCAGCGTTGGTGAGAACTATGGCTACACCTTC.

Turning to this clonotype: A clone one base away is much larger, so this may be a read error. The V gene is TRBV11-2, the J gene TRBJ2-7; tentative D call: TRBD1 (6 bases). The CDR3 runs 13 residues. Germline CDR1 reads SGHAT; CDR2 reads FQNNGV. The CDR3 is CDSSLGGRDEQYF. CDR3 nucleotide sequence: TGTGACAGCAGCTTAGGGGGTCGGGACGAGCAGTACTTC.

This clonotype was observed many times. The chain recombines TRBV6-5 with TRBJ1-2, with D hard to call. Looked up from germline, CDR1 is MNHEY and CDR2 is SVGAGI. Between the trimmed V and J ends, which lost 5 bases and 4 bases, there was a span of 23 bases. The CDR3 spans 17 residues. The CDR3, as DNA: TGTGCCAGCAGTGTGGCTGACTCTATGCGAAAGACCTATGGCTACACCTTC. It translates to CASSVADSMRKTYGYTF.

The V call is TRBV3-1, the J call TRBJ2-2; D gene unclear. V dropped 5 bases and J dropped 5 bases, with 24 bases sitting between them. Germline assignment: CDR1 LGHDT and CDR2 YNNKEL (reference sequence). The CDR3 loop spans 18 amino acids. The CDR3 nucleotides read TGTGCCAGCAGCGTGATGGGTCCCATTTCAGGCTTGACCGGGGAGCTGTTTTTT. This sequence encodes CASSVMGPISGLTGELFF. The full variable domain, its missing parts supplied by reference TRBV3-1 and TRBJ2-2, is DTAVSQTPKYLVTQMGNDKSIKCEQNLGHDTMYWYKQDSKKFLKIMFSYNNKELIINETVPNRFSPKSPDKAHLNLHINSLELGDSAVYFCASSVMGPISGLTGELFFGEGSRLTVL.

There are many counts of this clonotype. The genes are TRBV6-5 and TRBJ1-2; D gene unclear. The CDR3 covers 17 residues. V was cut by 4 bases and J by 4 bases, with 22 bases left in between. In germline, CDR1 is MNHEY, CDR2 SVGAGI. This CDR3 reads CASSCYVECRKTYGYTF. As DNA, the CDR3 is TGTGCCAGCAGTTGCTACGTGGAATGTAGAAAGACCTATGGCTACACCTTC.

Remarks on this clonotype: A read error is possible here, since a much larger clone lies one base away. The chain combines TRBV2 with TRBJ2-7, with D perhaps TRBD1 or TRBD2 (5 bases each). This CDR3 is built from 15 residues. Trimming shortened V by 4 bases and J by 8 bases, and 21 bases separated the two germline ends. The germline V gene has CDR1 SNHLY and CDR2 FYNNEI. CDR3 nucleotide sequence: TGTGCCAGCAGTGTTAGCGCGAGGGGATTTTCGAAGCAGTACTTC. This gives the protein CASSVSARGFSKQYF.

V and J are TRBV5-1 and TRBJ1-2; possibly TRBD1 for D (5 bases). V was shortened by 0 bases and J by 6 bases, with 15 bases between the two germline ends. This CDR3 is built from 15 residues. Germline V CDR1 and CDR2: SGHRS, YFSETQ. CDR3 protein: CASSLGGVQGDGYTF. CDR3 bases: TGCGCCAGCAGCTTGGGGGGGGTTCAGGGAGATGGCTACACCTTC.

The chain has TRBV4-2 and TRBJ1-2; D ambiguous. Germline V gene data show CDR1 as LGHNA and CDR2 as YNFKEQ. The CDR3 totals 17 residues. Trimming took off 5 bases at V and 4 bases at J, with 23 bases between the two ends. This chain's CDR3 is CASSAGCKGWKTYGYTF. CDR3 sequence (DNA): TGTGCCAGCAGCGCCGGCTGCAAAGGTTGGAAGACCTATGGCTACACCTTC.

This clonotype is termed medium-sized. This chain's CDR3 is CASSLTERGADNEQFF. The CDR3 region has the DNA TGTGCCAGCAGCTTAACTGAGCGGGGGGCCGACAATGAGCAGTTCTTC. The chain combines TRBV7-3 with TRBJ2-1, with 9 bases identical to TRBD2. With V trimmed by 0 bases and J by 5 bases, 5 bases remained unmatched. The CDR3 is 16 residues long. Germline V gives CDR1 SGHTA, CDR2 FQGTGA.

This clonotype was picked up many times. This chain uses TRBV20-1 with TRBJ2-5; perhaps TRBD2 as D (5 bases). The CDR3 runs 12 residues. Germline-derived CDR1 and CDR2 are DFQATT and SNEGSKA (reference sequence). Trimming pared 3 bases from V and 3 bases from J, leaving 8 bases between. The CDR3 sequence is CSARRGKETQYF. CDR3 nucleotides: TGCAGTGCTAGGCGAGGGAAAGAGACCCAGTACTTC.

This clonotype was recorded a few times. This chain links TRBV11-3 with TRBJ2-3, with 7 bases identical to TRBD1. CDR3 size: 14 residues. The germline gives CDR1 SGHNT, CDR2 YENEEA. Unmatched junction bases numbered 6, after V lost 3 bases and J lost 6 bases. CDR3 sequence: CASSFGQEADTQYF. For the CDR3, the DNA is TGTGCCAGCAGCTTCGGACAGGAGGCGGATACGCAGTATTTT.

About this clonotype: One end of the junction does not line up with germline, which may come from a read error. The chain carries TRBV24-1 and TRBJ2-6; D could derive from TRBD1 or TRBD2 (5 bases each). The CDR3 covers 13 residues. Germline V CDR1 and CDR2: KGHDR, SFDVKD. This CDR3 reads CATRGRGANVPTF. The CDR3 DNA is TGTGCCACCCGGGGCCGTGGGGCCAACGTCCCGACTTTC.